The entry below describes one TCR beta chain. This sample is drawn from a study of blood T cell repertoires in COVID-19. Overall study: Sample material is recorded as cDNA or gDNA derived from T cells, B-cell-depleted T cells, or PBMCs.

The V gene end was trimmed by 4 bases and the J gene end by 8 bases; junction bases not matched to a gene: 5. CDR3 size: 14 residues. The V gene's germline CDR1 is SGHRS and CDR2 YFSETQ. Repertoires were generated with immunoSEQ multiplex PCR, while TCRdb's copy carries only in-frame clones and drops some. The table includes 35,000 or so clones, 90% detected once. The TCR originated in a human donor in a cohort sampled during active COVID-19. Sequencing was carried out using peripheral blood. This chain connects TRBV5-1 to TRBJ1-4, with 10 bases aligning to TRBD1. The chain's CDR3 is CASSTGQGVEKLFF. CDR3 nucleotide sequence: TGCGCCAGCAGCACCGGACAGGGGGTAGAAAAACTGTTTTTT.